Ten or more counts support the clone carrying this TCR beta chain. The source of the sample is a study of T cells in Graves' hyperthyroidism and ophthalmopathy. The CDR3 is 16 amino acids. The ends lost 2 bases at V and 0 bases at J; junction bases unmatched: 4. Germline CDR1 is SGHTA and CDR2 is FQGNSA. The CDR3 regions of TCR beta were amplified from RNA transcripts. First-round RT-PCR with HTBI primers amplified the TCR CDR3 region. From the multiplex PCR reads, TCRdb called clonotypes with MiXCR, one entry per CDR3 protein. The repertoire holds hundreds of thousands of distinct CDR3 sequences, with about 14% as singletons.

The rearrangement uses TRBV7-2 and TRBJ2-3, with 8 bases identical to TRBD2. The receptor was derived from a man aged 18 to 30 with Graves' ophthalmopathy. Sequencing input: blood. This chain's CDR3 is CASSLMAGGSTDTQYF. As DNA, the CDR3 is TGTGCCAGCAGCTTAATGGCGGGAGGAAGCACAGATACGCAGTATTTT.